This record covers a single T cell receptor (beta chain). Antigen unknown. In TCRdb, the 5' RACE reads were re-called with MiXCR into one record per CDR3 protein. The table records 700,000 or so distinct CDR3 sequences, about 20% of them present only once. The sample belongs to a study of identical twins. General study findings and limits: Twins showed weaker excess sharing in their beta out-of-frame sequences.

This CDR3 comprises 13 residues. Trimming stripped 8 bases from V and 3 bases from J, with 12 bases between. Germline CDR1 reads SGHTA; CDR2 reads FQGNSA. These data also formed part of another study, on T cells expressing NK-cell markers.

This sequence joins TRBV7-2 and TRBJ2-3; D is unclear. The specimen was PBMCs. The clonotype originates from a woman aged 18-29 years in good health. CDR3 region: CASYFARTDTQYF. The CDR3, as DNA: TGTGCCAGCTACTTCGCTCGAACAGATACGCAGTATTTT. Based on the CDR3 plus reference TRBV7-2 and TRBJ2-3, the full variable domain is GAGVSQSPSNKVTEKGKDVELRCDPISGHTALYWYRQSLGQGLEFLIYFQGNSAPDKSGLPSDRFSAERTGGSVSTLTIQRTQQEDSAVYLCASYFARTDTQYFGPGTRLTVL.